Presented here are 28 T cell receptor beta chains from one specimen sequenced in a study of blood T cell repertoires in COVID-19. Sequencing was performed with immunoSEQ multiplex PCR; in TCRdb, only in-frame clones are kept and a portion is missing. This sample carries about 220,000 clones, almost 85% of them seen once, and the ten largest clones take about 2.5%. Sequencing was carried out using peripheral blood. The receptors were sampled from a woman aged 70-85 years with COVID-19, enrolled during active disease.

J is TRBJ2-1 and V is TRBV7-3; the match to TRBD2 covers 10 bases. CDR1 is SGHTA, CDR2 FQGTGA, per germline. The junction had 2 bases not matched to a gene; V was cut back by 1 base and J by 2 bases. The CDR3 is made up of 16 amino acids. The CDR3 nucleotides are TGTGCCAGCAGCTTAATCCTAGCGGGAGCCTACAATGAGCAGTTCTTC. Amino acid sequence: CASSLILAGAYNEQFF.

This clone was observed a handful of times. The rearrangement links TRBV20-1 to TRBJ1-2; 8 bases map to TRBD1. Germline V gives CDR1 DFQATT, CDR2 SNEGSKA (reference sequence). This CDR3 has 11 amino acids. CDR3 sequence: CSVQGEYGYTF. For the CDR3, the DNA is TGCAGCGTACAGGGGGAATACGGCTACACCTTC.

CDR3 amino acids: CASSLLGAGANVLTF. The CDR3 nucleotides are TGTGCCAGCAGTTTGTTAGGGGCTGGGGCCAACGTCCTGACTTTC. The rearrangement links TRBV27 to TRBJ2-6; D perhaps matches TRBD1 (5 bases). The CDR3 sequence is 15 residues long. Germline V gives CDR1 MNHEY, CDR2 SMNVEV (reference sequence). V dropped 3 bases and J dropped 2 bases, with 8 bases sitting between them.

The rearrangement joins TRBV2 to TRBJ2-1, with a weak D call TRBD1 (6 bases). The CDR3 totals 11 residues. Germline V gives CDR1 SNHLY, CDR2 FYNNEI. V shed 2 bases and J shed 12 bases, with 8 bases lying between them. The CDR3 DNA is TGTGCCAGCAGTGAACAGGGGTGGCAGTTCTTC. It codes for CASSEQGWQFF.

The V gene is TRBV7-2, the J gene TRBJ2-6, with D unclear. The ends were cut back, 1 base at V and 3 bases at J, with 7 bases in the middle. The CDR3 has 15 residues. Per germline, CDR1 SGHTA and CDR2 FQGNSA. The chain's CDR3 is CASSLVGDGANVLTF. CDR3 DNA sequence: TGTGCCAGCAGCTTAGTGGGCGATGGGGCCAACGTCCTGACTTTC.

The chain combines TRBV6-5 with TRBJ2-5; TRBD2 aligns across 11 bases. The length of the CDR3 is 14 residues. CDR1 is MNHEY and CDR2 is SVGAGI in the germline V gene. V lost 6 bases to trimming and J lost 3 bases; unmatched junction nucleotides: 3. This chain's CDR3 is CASRVGLAEETQYF. In nucleotides, the CDR3 is TGTGCCAGCAGAGTGGGACTAGCGGAAGAGACCCAGTACTTC.

The chain couples TRBV27 to TRBJ1-5, with D possibly TRBD1 on 5 matching bases. The CDR3 contains 17 residues. Trimming took 3 bases from V and 0 from J, leaving 15 bases between them. The V gene's germline CDR1 is MNHEY and CDR2 SMNVEV (reference sequence). This CDR3 reads CASSLRGGGDSNQPQHF. CDR3 nucleotides: TGTGCCAGCAGTTTGCGGGGTGGGGGAGATAGCAATCAGCCCCAGCATTTT.

V gene TRBV29-1 combines with J gene TRBJ1-1; 9 bases align to TRBD1. The CDR3 is 10 amino acids. Germline values: CDR1 SQVTM, CDR2 ANQGSEA. Trimming removed 4 bases from V and 10 bases from J; junction bases left unmatched: 1. Written as DNA, the CDR3 is TGCAGCGTTGGACAGGGGGGAGCTTTCTTT. Amino acid sequence: CSVGQGGAFF.

V and J are TRBV19 and TRBJ2-1; 11 bases align to TRBD2. After removal of 6 bases from V and 4 bases from J, the junction contained 17 bases not matched to a gene. The CDR3 length is 19 residues. Per germline, CDR1 LNHDA and CDR2 SQIVND (reference sequence). CDR3 coding DNA: TGTGCCAGTAGCTTTCTGGGGACTAGCGGAAGAGGAGCTTACAATGAGCAGTTCTTC. Translation: CASSFLGTSGRGAYNEQFF.

V is TRBV7-3 and J is TRBJ2-7, with D maybe TRBD2 (6 bases). CDR1 SGHTA and CDR2 FQGTGA come from the germline V gene. V was cut by 2 bases and J by 4 bases, with 9 bases left in between. The CDR3 contains 13 residues. The CDR3 sequence: CASSLDGGYEQYF. CDR3 nucleotide sequence: TGTGCCAGCAGCTTAGATGGGGGGTACGAGCAGTACTTC.

This clone has more than one count but fewer than ten. The chain joins TRBV7-2 to TRBJ1-2, with D possibly being TRBD1 (6 bases). This CDR3 is built from 15 residues. Germline V CDR1 and CDR2: SGHTA, FQGNSA. Trimming pared 5 bases from V and 5 bases from J, leaving 18 bases between. The CDR3 spells CASSRLGTQQYGYTF. Written as DNA, the CDR3 is TGTGCCAGCAGCCGTCTTGGGACACAACAGTATGGCTACACCTTC.

The rearrangement links TRBV6-2 or TRBV6-3 to TRBJ1-2, with D perhaps TRBD1 (5 bases). CDR3 length: 15 residues. Germline-derived CDR1 and CDR2 are MNHEY and SVGEGT. Deletions cut 6 bases from V and 0 bases from J, with 14 bases between. CDR3 residues: CASSRSTGTNYGYTF. The CDR3 DNA reads TGTGCCAGCAGCCGCTCAACAGGTACTAACTATGGCTACACCTTC.

The chain uses TRBV7-8 and TRBJ1-3; the D gene is possibly TRBD1 (6 bases). Trimming removed 5 bases at V and 0 bases at J, with 11 bases between. This CDR3 has 15 residues. In germline, CDR1 is SGHVS, CDR2 FQNEAQ. The CDR3 DNA reads as TGTGCCAGCAGCCCAGGACAGTCCTCTGGAAACACCATATATTTT. This gives the protein CASSPGQSSGNTIYF.

The chain carries TRBV4-2 and TRBJ2-2; the match to TRBD2 covers 10 bases. This CDR3 comprises 18 residues. The V and J ends lost 1 base and 2 bases, in that order; junction bases with no gene match: 7. The germline V gene encodes CDR1 LGHNA and CDR2 YNFKEQ. CDR3 protein: CASSQVALAGSNTGELFF. DNA for the CDR3: TGTGCCAGCAGCCAAGTAGCACTAGCGGGATCTAACACCGGGGAGCTGTTTTTT.

The chain carries TRBV7-2 and TRBJ1-5; D gene unclear. In germline, CDR1 is SGHTA, CDR2 FQGNSA. CDR3 length: 16 residues. Trimming took 0 bases from V and 3 from J, leaving 12 bases between them. The CDR3 loop is CASSLAPAGLNQPQHF. The CDR3 coding sequence is TGTGCCAGCAGCTTAGCGCCGGCAGGCCTCAATCAGCCCCAGCATTTT.

This chain links TRBV18 with TRBJ2-4, with D perhaps TRBD2 (5 bases). CDR3 length: 16 residues. The V and J ends lost 3 bases and 2 bases respectively, with 14 bases between them. Germline-derived CDR1 and CDR2 are KGHSH and LQKENI. CDR3 DNA: TGTGCCAGCTCACCGAGGACTCGCCCAACCAAAAACATTCAGTACTTC. This translates into CASSPRTRPTKNIQYF.

The chain carries TRBV27 and TRBJ2-2; no firm D call. Germline V gives CDR1 MNHEY, CDR2 SMNVEV (reference sequence). This CDR3 contains 13 residues. Trimming took 6 bases from V and 4 from J, leaving 9 bases between them. CDR3 loop: CASSIPGTGELFF. CDR3 DNA: TGTGCCAGCAGCATCCCCGGCACCGGGGAGCTGTTTTTT.

The V gene is TRBV2, the J gene TRBJ1-6; 7 nucleotides agree with TRBD1. Germline loops: CDR1 SNHLY, CDR2 FYNNEI. The J segment lost 0 bases and the V segment lost 8 bases, leaving 4 bases of the junction unmatched. There are 15 residues in the CDR3. The CDR3 is CASAGQSSYNSPLHF. CDR3 bases: TGTGCCAGCGCGGGACAGAGCTCCTATAATTCACCCCTCCACTTT. The variable domain in full, with the rest retrieved from reference TRBV2 and TRBJ1-6, is EPEVTQTPSHQVTQMGQEVILRCVPISNHLYFYWYRQILGQKVEFLVSFYNNEISEKSEIFDDQFSVERPDGSNFTLKIRSTKLEDSAMYFCASAGQSSYNSPLHFGNGTRLTVT.

This chain joins TRBV27 and TRBJ1-1; 7 bases fit TRBD1. Per the germline V gene, CDR1 is MNHEY and CDR2 is SMNVEV (reference sequence). The junction had 1 base not matched to a gene; V was cut back by 3 bases and J by 0 bases. The CDR3 consists of 14 residues. CDR3 bases: TGTGCCAGCAGTTTGGACAGGCTGAACACTGAAGCTTTCTTT. Protein: CASSLDRLNTEAFF.

This clone was detected once. The chain joins TRBV19 to TRBJ1-3; D gene unclear. The CDR3 contains 13 residues. Germline CDR1 is LNHDA and CDR2 is SQIVND (reference sequence). V lost 6 bases and J 2 bases, leaving 8 bases between the germline ends. The CDR3 bases are TGTGCCAGTAGGTTTACTACTGGAAACACCATATATTTT. This translates into CASRFTTGNTIYF. The variable domain in full, completed from reference TRBV19 and TRBJ1-3, reads DGGITQSPKYLFRKEGQNVTLSCEQNLNHDAMYWYRQDPGQGLRLIYYSQIVNDFQKGDIAEGYSVSREKKESFPLTVTSAQKNPTAFYLCASRFTTGNTIYFGEGSWLTVV.

This rearrangement joins TRBV7-8 to TRBJ1-4, with D possibly being TRBD1 (6 bases). Germline V CDR1 and CDR2: SGHVS, FQNEAQ. CDR3 length: 19 amino acids. Between the trimmed V and J ends, which lost 6 bases and 4 bases, there was a span of 27 bases. The CDR3 loop is CASRPRAGASRLDNEKLFF. CDR3 sequence (DNA): TGTGCCAGCAGGCCCAGAGCAGGGGCTTCCCGGCTCGATAATGAAAAACTGTTTTTT.

The V and J genes are TRBV2 and TRBJ1-1; D unresolved. Germline CDR1 SNHLY, CDR2 FYNNEI. The CDR3 is made up of 14 amino acids. Trimming removed 4 bases from V and 3 bases from J, with 12 bases in between. DNA for the CDR3: TGTGCCAGCAGTGTCAGTCTTGTGTACACTGAAGCTTTCTTT. It is translated as CASSVSLVYTEAFF.

The DNA for the CDR3 is TGTGCCAGCAGCCGAACCGGGACTAGGAGCTACGAGCAGTACTTC. Translating gives CASSRTGTRSYEQYF. The chain combines TRBV7-8 with TRBJ2-7; 8 positions agree with TRBD2. Germline V CDR1 and CDR2: SGHVS, FQNEAQ. The J segment lost 3 bases and the V segment lost 5 bases, leaving 9 bases of the junction unmatched. The CDR3 runs to 15 residues.

The chain combines TRBV5-1 with TRBJ2-2; TRBD2 agrees at 12 bases. The J segment lost 6 bases and the V segment lost 3 bases, leaving 6 bases of the junction unmatched. This CDR3 has 16 amino acids. The germline V gene encodes CDR1 SGHRS and CDR2 YFSETQ. The CDR3 DNA reads as TGCGCCAGCAGCTCACTAGCGGGGGGCCCCGCCGGGGAGCTGTTTTTT. It yields the protein CASSSLAGGPAGELFF.

The gene calls are TRBV11-2 and TRBJ2-1, with 12 bases that match TRBD2. This CDR3 is built from 17 residues. V shed 0 bases, J shed 9 bases, and the junction held 9 bases outside the gene matches. Germline V gene sequence: CDR1 SGHAT, CDR2 FQNNGV. The CDR3 loop reads CASSLDASGRAGGEQFF. In DNA, the CDR3 is TGTGCCAGCAGCTTAGATGCTAGCGGGAGGGCCGGGGGTGAGCAGTTCTTC.

The CDR3 here is CASSLGVPGQGSTDTQYF. The CDR3 coding sequence is TGTGCCAGCAGCTTAGGAGTCCCGGGACAGGGAAGCACAGATACGCAGTATTTT. The chain is built from TRBV11-3 and TRBJ2-3; 9 bases align to TRBD1. This CDR3 is built from 18 residues. Germline CDR1 is SGHNT and CDR2 is YENEEA. V gave up 1 base and J gave up 0 bases; unmatched junction bases: 8.

The sample holds a few counts of this clone. V gene TRBV27 combines with J gene TRBJ1-5; D not resolved. The V end lost 5 bases, the J end lost 11 bases, and 13 bases lay between the germline ends. CDR1 is MNHEY and CDR2 is SMNVEV in the germline V gene (reference sequence). CDR3 length: 12 residues. CDR3 in amino acids: CASSPRRGAQHF. The CDR3 DNA follows: TGTGCCAGCAGTCCCCGACGAGGCGCCCAGCATTTT.

The V gene is TRBV7-2, the J gene TRBJ2-7; 7 bases are shared with TRBD1. The CDR3 contains 15 residues. J was trimmed by 0 bases and V by 4 bases; bases with no gene match: 6. Germline CDR1 and CDR2: SGHTA and FQGNSA. Here the CDR3 reads CASSSMDRNSYEQYF. Written as DNA, the CDR3 is TGTGCCAGCAGCTCGATGGACAGGAACTCCTACGAGCAGTACTTC. Full variable domain (rest looked up from reference TRBV7-2 and TRBJ2-7): GAGVSQSPSNKVTEKGKDVELRCDPISGHTALYWYRQSLGQGLEFLIYFQGNSAPDKSGLPSDRFSAERTGGSVSTLTIQRTQQEDSAVYLCASSSMDRNSYEQYFGPGTRLTVT.